The 24 T cell receptor beta chains presented below share a single source sample, sequenced in a study of post-analysis software for immune sequencing data. Whole-study results and caveats: About 5 TRBV segments occurring more often in patients than controls included TRBV5-6, TRBV5-1 and TRBV20-1.

Carried by the TCR beta cDNA libraries were unique molecular identifiers. TCRdb processed the PCR reads anew with MiXCR; each CDR3 protein has one entry. The sample contains hundreds of thousands of distinct CDR3 sequences, 55% to 60% of which appear only once. Their cognate antigens are unknown. Sequenced sample: blood. All receptors derive from a girl aged 2 to 10 with multiple sclerosis.

The chain has TRBV6-6 and TRBJ1-2; 8 nucleotides align to TRBD1. Germline assignment: CDR1 MNHNY and CDR2 SVGAGI (reference sequence). Trimming cost V 7 bases and J 4 bases; bases outside gene matches: 5. The CDR3 covers 13 residues. In nucleotides, the CDR3 is TGTGCCAGCAATGCGGGACAGGCCTATGGCTACACCTTC. Its protein product is CASNAGQAYGYTF.

This clonotype was seen only a few times. This rearrangement joins TRBV11-2 to TRBJ1-2; TRBD1 matches at 8 bases. The CDR3 has 16 residues. Germline V gives CDR1 SGHAT, CDR2 FQNNGV. The J segment lost 4 bases and the V segment lost 1 base, leaving 8 bases of the junction unmatched. Here the CDR3 reads CASSLAPGGRFYGYTF. The CDR3 DNA sequence: TGTGCCAGCAGCTTAGCTCCAGGGGGCCGGTTCTATGGCTACACCTTC.

The chain uses TRBV7-8 and TRBJ1-1, with D perhaps TRBD1 (5 bases). V lost 5 bases and J 5 bases, leaving 12 bases between the germline ends. This CDR3 has 13 amino acids. Per the germline V gene, CDR1 is SGHVS and CDR2 is FQNEAQ. DNA of the CDR3: TGTGCCAGCAGCGCACAGGTCAGGACTGAAGCTTTCTTT. It is translated as CASSAQVRTEAFF.

This clonotype has more than one count but fewer than ten. The rearrangement links TRBV7-9 to TRBJ2-7; D unresolved. V shed 3 bases and J shed 1 base, with 10 bases lying between them. This CDR3 spans 14 amino acids. In germline, CDR1 is SEHNR, CDR2 FQNEAQ (reference sequence). This chain's CDR3 is CASSFLGGSYEQYF. The CDR3 DNA reads TGTGCCAGCAGCTTCCTGGGCGGTTCCTACGAGCAGTACTTC.

This clonotype showed up just a few times. V gene TRBV7-9 combines with J gene TRBJ2-4; a weak D match, TRBD1 (5 bases). The CDR3 totals 18 residues. Germline V gene sequence: CDR1 SEHNR, CDR2 FQNEAQ (reference sequence). Trimming took off 5 bases at V and 1 base at J, with 21 bases between the two ends. This CDR3 reads CASSPGILGVWAKNIQYF. Written as DNA, the CDR3 is TGTGCCAGCAGCCCGGGCATTCTAGGGGTTTGGGCCAAAAACATTCAGTACTTC.

V and J are TRBV29-1 and TRBJ2-4; 7 bases map to TRBD1. Germline-derived CDR1 and CDR2 are SQVTM and ANQGSEA. The CDR3 runs 12 residues. The V segment lost 5 bases and the J segment 8 bases; nucleotides outside the gene matches: 6. The CDR3 here is CSVLRQGDIQYF. For the CDR3, the DNA is TGCAGCGTTTTAAGACAGGGCGACATTCAGTACTTC.

The chain has TRBV6-2 or TRBV6-3 and TRBJ2-3, with D perhaps TRBD1 (6 bases). Trimming removed 10 bases from V and 6 bases from J, with 17 bases in between. CDR3 length equals 13 residues. Looked up from germline, CDR1 is MNHEY and CDR2 is SVGEGT. The CDR3 loop is CATGAPTGDTQYF. DNA of the CDR3: TGTGCCACAGGGGCTCCGACGGGGGATACGCAGTATTTT.

The J gene is TRBJ2-7, the V gene TRBV5-1; 8 nucleotides align to TRBD1. The germline CDR1 and CDR2 sequences are SGHRS and YFSETQ. CDR3 size: 15 residues. After removal of 1 base from V and 3 bases from J, the junction contained 6 bases not matched to a gene. Here the CDR3 DNA reads TGCGCCAGCAGCTTGAGGCCAGGGGGCCGCTACGAGCAGTACTTC. Translation gives CASSLRPGGRYEQYF.

V is TRBV5-1 and J is TRBJ2-3; unclear D gene. This CDR3 has 16 residues. CDR1 and CDR2 from the germline V gene are SGHRS and YFSETQ. Trimming removed 4 bases at V and 0 bases at J, with 15 bases between. In DNA, the CDR3 is TGCGCCAGCAGCCCACCCGGCGGTAGAAGCACAGATACGCAGTATTTT. This sequence encodes CASSPPGGRSTDTQYF. Full variable domain (outside the CDR3, taken from reference TRBV5-1 and TRBJ2-3): KAGVTQTPRYLIKTRGQQVTLSCSPISGHRSVSWYQQTPGQGLQFLFEYFSETQRNKGNFPGRFSGRQFSNSRSEMNVSTLELGDSALYLCASSPPGGRSTDTQYFGPGTRLTVL.

The gene calls are TRBV6-5 and TRBJ2-1; 8 bases align to TRBD2. CDR3 length: 14 amino acids. CDR1 is MNHEY, CDR2 SVGAGI, per germline. V gave up 7 bases and J gave up 6 bases; unmatched junction bases: 8. The CDR3 DNA reads TGTGCCAGCACCCCATCCGGGACTAGCAATGAGCAGTTCTTC. Protein sequence: CASTPSGTSNEQFF.

The CDR3 region is CASSQAGQGIPLSYNEQFF. The CDR3 DNA follows: TGCGCCAGCAGCCAAGCGGGACAGGGAATCCCCCTCTCCTACAATGAGCAGTTCTTC. The chain employs TRBV4-1 and TRBJ2-1, with TRBD1 matching over 9 bases. The V gene end was trimmed by 1 base and the J gene end by 0 bases; junction bases not matched to a gene: 10. The germline V gene encodes CDR1 MGHRA and CDR2 YSYEKL. This CDR3 is 19 amino acids long.

This clonotype was seen a single time. The rearrangement uses TRBV27 and TRBJ2-6; D gene ambiguous. Germline CDR1 is MNHEY and CDR2 is SMNVEV (reference sequence). This CDR3 has 15 amino acids. Deletions cut 5 bases from V and 0 bases from J, with 8 bases between. The CDR3 region has the DNA TGTGCCAGCAGTCGCCTCGTCTCTGGGGCCAACGTCCTGACTTTC. This sequence encodes CASSRLVSGANVLTF.

This clonotype was counted a single time. The chain links TRBV20-1 to TRBJ2-5, with 9 bases matching TRBD1. The J call may be in error: the DNA end matches TRBJ2-7 better. The CDR3 sequence is 15 residues long. Germline assignment: CDR1 DFQATT and CDR2 SNEGSKA (reference sequence). This chain's CDR3 is CSANRTGTGSDEQYF. CDR3 in DNA: TGCAGTGCTAACCGAACCGGGACAGGGTCCGACGAGCAGTACTTC.

This chain connects TRBV5-4 to TRBJ2-1; 7 bases line up with TRBD2. Trimming cost V 1 base and J 3 bases; bases outside gene matches: 4. Germline V lookup: CDR1 SGHNT, CDR2 YYREEE (reference sequence). The CDR3 contains 15 residues. The CDR3 here is CASSLPLAFYNEQFF. DNA for the CDR3: TGTGCCAGCAGCTTGCCACTAGCGTTCTACAATGAGCAGTTCTTC. Using reference TRBV5-4 and TRBJ2-1 for the parts outside the CDR3, the full variable domain is ETGVTQSPTHLIKTRGQQVTLRCSSQSGHNTVSWYQQALGQGPQFIFQYYREEENGRGNFPPRFSGLQFPNYSSELNVNALELDDSALYLCASSLPLAFYNEQFFGPGTRLTVL.

This CDR3 is CASNFGQNTGELFF. In nucleotides, the CDR3 is TGTGCCAGCAACTTCGGACAAAACACCGGGGAGCTGTTTTTT. The V and J genes are TRBV7-9 and TRBJ2-2; D is possibly TRBD1 (5 bases). CDR3 length: 14 residues. Germline V lookup: CDR1 SEHNR, CDR2 FQNEAQ (reference sequence). Trimming took 7 bases from V and 2 from J, leaving 11 bases between them.

This clonotype was seen a single time. The chain carries TRBV7-8 and TRBJ2-7; 7 bases align to TRBD2. The J call may be incorrect, as the DNA end agrees better with TRBJ2-5. The CDR3 consists of 15 residues. Germline V lookup: CDR1 SGHVS, CDR2 FQNEAQ. CDR3 sequence (DNA): TGTGCCAGCAGCCCAGAGGCGGGGGTGGGGGAGACCCAGTACTTC. This encodes CASSPEAGVGETQYF.

This chain joins TRBV7-2 and TRBJ2-7, with 9 bases aligning to TRBD2. The V and J ends lost 8 bases and 7 bases, in that order; junction bases with no gene match: 6. This CDR3 has 12 residues. CDR1 SGHTA and CDR2 FQGNSA come from the germline V gene. The CDR3 is CASQGLAGEQYF. For the CDR3, the DNA is TGTGCCAGCCAGGGACTAGCAGGGGAGCAGTACTTC.

V and J are TRBV4-1 and TRBJ2-7, with TRBD2 as a possible D gene (6 bases). CDR1 is MGHRA, CDR2 YSYEKL, per germline. Between the trimmed V and J ends, which lost 0 bases and 6 bases, there was a span of 18 bases. CDR3 size: 16 residues. For the CDR3, the DNA is TGCGCCAGCAGCCAAGAGCGGCTAGCGTTCGCCTGCGAGCAGTACTTC. Its protein product is CASSQERLAFACEQYF.

This clonotype was recorded a few times. The chain has TRBV15 and TRBJ1-6; D is undetermined. This CDR3 contains 12 residues. The germline V and J ends were trimmed by 5 bases and 8 bases, with 7 bases remaining between them. Germline loops: CDR1 LNHNV, CDR2 YYDKDF (reference sequence). CDR3 nucleotide sequence: TGTGCCACCAGCCGGGTAGATTCACCCCTCCACTTT. Its protein is CATSRVDSPLHF.

The chain recombines TRBV10-3 with TRBJ2-1; 11 nucleotides align to TRBD2. Germline V lookup: CDR1 ENHRY, CDR2 SYGVKD. Trimming took 10 bases from V and 0 from J; bases not matched to a gene: 5. This CDR3 region has 15 residues. As DNA, the CDR3 is TGTGCCACCAGACTAGCGGGACTCTCCTACAATGAGCAGTTCTTC. Protein: CATRLAGLSYNEQFF.

The V call is TRBV2, the J call TRBJ2-1, with a tentative D call TRBD1 (5 bases). The CDR3 is made up of 15 amino acids. Trimming took off 4 bases at V and 2 bases at J, with 12 bases between the two ends. CDR1 and CDR2 (germline): SNHLY, FYNNEI. CDR3 sequence (DNA): TGTGCCAGCAGTGTTTTGGCACAGGCCTACAATGAGCAGTTCTTC. Its protein is CASSVLAQAYNEQFF.

The CDR3 DNA reads as TGTGCCAGCAGCTTCAGGTCCGAACCACATACGCAGTATTTT. Protein sequence: CASSFRSEPHTQYF. The chain links TRBV13 to TRBJ2-3; D is uncertain. Germline CDR1 is PRHDT and CDR2 is FYEKMQ (reference sequence). Trimming stripped 3 bases from V and 7 bases from J, with 14 bases between. The CDR3 contains 14 residues.

The chain has TRBV27 and TRBJ2-4, with TRBD1 identical over 9 bases. The end of the DNA fits TRBJ2-7 better, so the J call may be wrong. CDR1 MNHEY and CDR2 SMNVEV come from the germline V gene (reference sequence). This CDR3 is 15 amino acids long. CDR3 sequence (DNA): TGTGCCAGCAGTTTGCGGGGACAGGGAGTCTACGAGCAGTACTTC. Amino acids: CASSLRGQGVYEQYF.

The chain uses TRBV4-3 and TRBJ2-1; 7 nucleotides agree with TRBD2. Germline V gene data show CDR1 as LGHNA and CDR2 as YSLEER. The CDR3 sequence is 13 residues long. The ends lost 0 bases at V and 10 bases at J; junction bases unmatched: 3. The CDR3 DNA reads as TGCGCCAGCAGCCAAGATACTAGCGTGGAGCAGTTCTTC. Its protein product is CASSQDTSVEQFF.